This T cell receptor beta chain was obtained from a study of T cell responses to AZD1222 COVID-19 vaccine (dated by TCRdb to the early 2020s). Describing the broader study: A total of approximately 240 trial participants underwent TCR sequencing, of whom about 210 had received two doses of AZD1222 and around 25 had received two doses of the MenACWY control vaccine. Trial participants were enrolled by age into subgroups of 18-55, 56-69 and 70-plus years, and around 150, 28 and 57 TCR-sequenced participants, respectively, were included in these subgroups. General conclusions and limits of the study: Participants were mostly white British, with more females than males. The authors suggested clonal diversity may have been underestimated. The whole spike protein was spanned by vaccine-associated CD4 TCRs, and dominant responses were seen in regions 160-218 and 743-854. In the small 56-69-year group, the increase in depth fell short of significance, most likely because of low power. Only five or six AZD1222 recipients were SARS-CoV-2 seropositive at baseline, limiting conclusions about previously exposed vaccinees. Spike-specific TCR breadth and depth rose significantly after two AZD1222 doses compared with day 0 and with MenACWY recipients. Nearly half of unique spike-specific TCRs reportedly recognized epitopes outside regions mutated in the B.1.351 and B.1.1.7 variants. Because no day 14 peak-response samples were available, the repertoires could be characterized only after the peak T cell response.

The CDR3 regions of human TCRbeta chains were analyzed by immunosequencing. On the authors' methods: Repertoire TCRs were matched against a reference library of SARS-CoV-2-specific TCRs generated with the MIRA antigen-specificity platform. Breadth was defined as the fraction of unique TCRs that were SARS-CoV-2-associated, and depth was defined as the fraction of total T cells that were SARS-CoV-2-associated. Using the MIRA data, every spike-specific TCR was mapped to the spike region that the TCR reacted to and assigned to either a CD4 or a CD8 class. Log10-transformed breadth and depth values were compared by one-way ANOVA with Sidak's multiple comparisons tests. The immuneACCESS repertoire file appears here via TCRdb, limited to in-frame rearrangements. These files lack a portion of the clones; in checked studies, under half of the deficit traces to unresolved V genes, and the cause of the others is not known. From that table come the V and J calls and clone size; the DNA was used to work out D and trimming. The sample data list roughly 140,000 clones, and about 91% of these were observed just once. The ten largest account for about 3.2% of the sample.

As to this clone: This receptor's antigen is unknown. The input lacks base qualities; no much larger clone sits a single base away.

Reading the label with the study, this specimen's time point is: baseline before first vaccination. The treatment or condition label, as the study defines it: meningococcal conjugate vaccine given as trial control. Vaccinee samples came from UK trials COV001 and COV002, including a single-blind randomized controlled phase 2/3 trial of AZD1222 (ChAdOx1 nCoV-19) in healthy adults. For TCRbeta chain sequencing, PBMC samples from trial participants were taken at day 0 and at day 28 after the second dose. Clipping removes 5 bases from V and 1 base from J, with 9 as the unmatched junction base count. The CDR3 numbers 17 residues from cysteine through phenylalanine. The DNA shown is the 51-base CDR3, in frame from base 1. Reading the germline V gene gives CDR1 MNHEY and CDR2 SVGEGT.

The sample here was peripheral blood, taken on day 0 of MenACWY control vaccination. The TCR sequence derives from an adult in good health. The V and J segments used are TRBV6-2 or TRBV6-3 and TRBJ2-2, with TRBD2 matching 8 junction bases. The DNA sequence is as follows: TGTGCCAGCAGTCTTTTAGCGGGGCGGAAGAACACCGGGGAGCTGTTTTTT. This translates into CASSLLAGRKNTGELFF.